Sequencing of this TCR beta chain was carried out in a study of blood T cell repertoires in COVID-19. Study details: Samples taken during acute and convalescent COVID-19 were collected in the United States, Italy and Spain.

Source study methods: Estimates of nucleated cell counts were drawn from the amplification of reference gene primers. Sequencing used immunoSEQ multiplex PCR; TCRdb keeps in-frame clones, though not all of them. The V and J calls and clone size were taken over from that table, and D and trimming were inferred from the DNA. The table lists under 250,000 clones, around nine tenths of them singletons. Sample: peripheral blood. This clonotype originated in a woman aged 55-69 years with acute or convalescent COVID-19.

This CDR3 is CAWSPGQLNEKLFF. DNA for the CDR3: TGTGCCTGGAGTCCGGGACAGCTGAATGAAAAACTGTTTTTT. The genes are TRBV30 and TRBJ1-4; TRBD1 aligns across 7 bases. From germline, CDR1 is GTSNPN and CDR2 SVGIG (reference sequence). V was pared by 2 bases and J by 5 bases, with 5 bases of the junction left unmatched. The CDR3 extends over 14 amino acids.